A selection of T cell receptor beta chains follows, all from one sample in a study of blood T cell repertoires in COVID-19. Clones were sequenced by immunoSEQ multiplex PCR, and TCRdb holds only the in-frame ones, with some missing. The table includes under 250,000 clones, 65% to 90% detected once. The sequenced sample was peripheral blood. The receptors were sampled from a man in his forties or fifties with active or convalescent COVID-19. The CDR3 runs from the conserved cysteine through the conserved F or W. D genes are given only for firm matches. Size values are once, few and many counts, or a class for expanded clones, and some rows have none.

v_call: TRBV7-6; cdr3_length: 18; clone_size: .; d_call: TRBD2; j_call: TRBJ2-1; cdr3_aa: CASSFRLAGGISYNEQFF; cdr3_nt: TGTGCCAGCAGCTTCCGGCTAGCGGGGGGGATCTCCTACAATGAGCAGTTCTTC
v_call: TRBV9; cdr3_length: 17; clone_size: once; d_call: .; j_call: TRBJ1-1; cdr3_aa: CASSPRGGLAWDTEAFF; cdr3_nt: TGTGCCAGCAGCCCTAGGGGCGGCCTCGCGTGGGACACTGAAGCTTTCTTT
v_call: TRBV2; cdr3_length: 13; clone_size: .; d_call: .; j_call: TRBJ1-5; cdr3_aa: CASKSEINQPQHF; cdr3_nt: TGTGCCAGCAAATCGGAGATCAATCAGCCCCAGCATTTT
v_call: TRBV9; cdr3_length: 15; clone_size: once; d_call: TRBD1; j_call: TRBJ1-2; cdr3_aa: CASSVNPTGQGGYTF; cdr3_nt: TGTGCCAGCAGCGTTAACCCTACCGGACAGGGAGGGTACACCTTC
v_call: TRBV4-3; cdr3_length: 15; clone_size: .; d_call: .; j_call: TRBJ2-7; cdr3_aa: CASSQAQSGVYEQYF; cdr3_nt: TGCGCCAGCAGCCAAGCCCAATCGGGGGTCTACGAGCAGTACTTC
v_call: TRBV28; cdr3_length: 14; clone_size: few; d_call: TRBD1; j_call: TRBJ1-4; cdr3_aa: CASSFSQGSGKLFF; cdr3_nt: TGTGCCAGCAGTTTCTCACAGGGGAGCGGAAAACTGTTTTTT
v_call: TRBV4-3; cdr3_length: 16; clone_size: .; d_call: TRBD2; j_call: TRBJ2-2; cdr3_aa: CASSQDLGLAGGELFF; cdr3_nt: TGCGCCAGCAGCCAAGATCTTGGACTAGCGGGGGGGGAGCTGTTTTTT
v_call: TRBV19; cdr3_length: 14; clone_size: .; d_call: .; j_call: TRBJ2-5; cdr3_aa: CASSIVGQQETQYF; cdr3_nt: TGTGCCAGTAGTATAGTAGGACAGCAAGAGACCCAGTACTTC
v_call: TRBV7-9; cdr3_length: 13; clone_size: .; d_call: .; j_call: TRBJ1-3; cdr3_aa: CASSRESGNTIYF; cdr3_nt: TGTGCCAGCAGCCGCGAGTCTGGAAACACCATATATTTT
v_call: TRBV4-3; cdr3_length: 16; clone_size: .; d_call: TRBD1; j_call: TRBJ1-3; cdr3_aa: CASSPRDRLEGNTIYF; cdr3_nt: TGCGCCAGCAGCCCCCGGGACAGGTTGGAAGGAAACACCATATATTTT
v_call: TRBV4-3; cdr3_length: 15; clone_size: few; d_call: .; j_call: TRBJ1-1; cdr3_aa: CASSQDPADSTEAFF; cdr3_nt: TGCGCCAGCAGCCAAGATCCGGCGGATAGCACTGAAGCTTTCTTT
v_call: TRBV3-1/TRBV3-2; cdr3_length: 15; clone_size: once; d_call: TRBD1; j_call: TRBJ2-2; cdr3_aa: CASRGQGARAGELFF; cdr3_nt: TGTGCCAGCAGGGGACAGGGGGCGCGGGCCGGGGAGCTGTTTTTT
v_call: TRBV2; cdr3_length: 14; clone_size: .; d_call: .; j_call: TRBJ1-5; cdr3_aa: CASSEGRRDQPQHF; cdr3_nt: TGTGCCAGCAGTGAGGGACGGAGGGATCAGCCCCAGCATTTT
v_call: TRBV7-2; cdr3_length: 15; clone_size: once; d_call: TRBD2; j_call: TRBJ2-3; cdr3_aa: CASSQGLAGRDTQYF; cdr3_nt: TGTGCCAGCAGCCAAGGACTAGCGGGAAGGGATACGCAGTATTTT
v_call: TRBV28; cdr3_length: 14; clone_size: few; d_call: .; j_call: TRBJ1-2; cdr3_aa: CASSLEGSDYGYTF; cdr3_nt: TGTGCCAGCAGTTTAGAGGGAAGCGACTATGGCTACACCTTC
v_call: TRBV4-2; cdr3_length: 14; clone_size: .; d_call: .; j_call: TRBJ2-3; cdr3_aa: CASSQGQSTDTQYF; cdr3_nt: TGTGCCAGCAGCCAAGGACAGAGCACAGATACGCAGTATTTT
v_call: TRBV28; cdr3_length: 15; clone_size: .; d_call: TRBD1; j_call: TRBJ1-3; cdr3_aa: CASSVDRVSGNTIYF; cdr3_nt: TGTGCCAGCAGCGTAGACAGGGTCTCTGGAAACACCATATATTTT
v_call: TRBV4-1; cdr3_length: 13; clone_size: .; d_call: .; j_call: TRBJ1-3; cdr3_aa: CASSQDLGNTIYF; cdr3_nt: TGCGCCAGCAGCCAGGACTTGGGAAACACCATATATTTT
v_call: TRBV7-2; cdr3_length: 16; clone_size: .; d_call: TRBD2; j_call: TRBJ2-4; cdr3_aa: CASSSTSGSVKNIQYF; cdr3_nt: TGTGCCAGCAGCTCAACTAGCGGGAGTGTCAAAAACATTCAGTACTTC
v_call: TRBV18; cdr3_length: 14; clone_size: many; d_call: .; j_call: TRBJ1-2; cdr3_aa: CASSPDAGGFGYTF; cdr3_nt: TGTGCCAGCTCACCTGACGCCGGAGGGTTTGGCTACACCTTC
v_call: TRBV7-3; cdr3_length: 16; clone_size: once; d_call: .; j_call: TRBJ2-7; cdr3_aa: CASSSPGGGGIYEQYF; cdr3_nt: TGTGCCAGCAGCTCCCCGGGTGGAGGGGGCATCTACGAGCAGTACTTC
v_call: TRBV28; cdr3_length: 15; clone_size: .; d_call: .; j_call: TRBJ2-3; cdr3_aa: CASSSARQDTDTQYF; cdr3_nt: TGTGCCAGCAGTTCGGCTCGGCAGGACACAGATACGCAGTATTTT
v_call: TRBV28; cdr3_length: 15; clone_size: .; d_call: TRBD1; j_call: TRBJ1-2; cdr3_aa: CASSLSLGQYYGYTF; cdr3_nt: TGTGCCAGCAGTTTATCCCTGGGACAGTATTATGGCTACACCTTC
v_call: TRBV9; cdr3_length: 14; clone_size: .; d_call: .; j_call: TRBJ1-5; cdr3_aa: CASSVGGDNQPQHF; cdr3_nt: TGTGCCAGCAGCGTAGGAGGAGATAATCAGCCCCAGCATTTT
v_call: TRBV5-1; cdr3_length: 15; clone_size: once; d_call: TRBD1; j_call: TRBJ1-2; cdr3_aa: CASSFDRGLGDGYTF; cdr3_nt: TGCGCCAGCAGCTTTGACAGGGGGTTGGGTGATGGCTACACCTTC
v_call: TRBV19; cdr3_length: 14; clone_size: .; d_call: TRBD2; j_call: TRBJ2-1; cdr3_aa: CASSIGSGSYEQFF; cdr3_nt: TGTGCCAGTAGTATAGGTAGCGGGAGTTATGAGCAGTTCTTC
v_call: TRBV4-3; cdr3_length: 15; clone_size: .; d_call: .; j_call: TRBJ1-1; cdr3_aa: CASSQDHLEGTEAFF; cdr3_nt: TGCGCCAGCAGCCAAGATCATCTTGAGGGAACTGAAGCTTTCTTT
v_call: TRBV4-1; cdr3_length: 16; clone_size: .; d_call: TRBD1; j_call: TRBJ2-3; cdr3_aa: CASSQAGTGAADTQYF; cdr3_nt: TGCGCCAGCAGCCAGGCCGGGACAGGGGCCGCAGATACGCAGTATTTT
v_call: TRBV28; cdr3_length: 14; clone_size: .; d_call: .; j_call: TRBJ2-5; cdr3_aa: CASSTQTGLETQYF; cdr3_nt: TGTGCCAGCAGTACCCAAACAGGGCTGGAGACCCAGTACTTC
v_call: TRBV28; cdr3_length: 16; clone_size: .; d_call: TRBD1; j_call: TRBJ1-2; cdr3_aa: CASVGGQGAGDHGYTF; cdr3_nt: TGTGCCAGCGTGGGAGGCCAGGGGGCGGGCGACCATGGCTACACCTTC
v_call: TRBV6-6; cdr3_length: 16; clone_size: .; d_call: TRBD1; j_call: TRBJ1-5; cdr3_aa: CASSSPGQANNQPQHF; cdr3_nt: TGTGCCAGCAGTTCCCCAGGACAGGCTAACAATCAGCCCCAGCATTTT
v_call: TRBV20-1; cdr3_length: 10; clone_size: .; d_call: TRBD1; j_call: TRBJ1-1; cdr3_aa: CSASTGGAFF; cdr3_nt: TGCAGTGCTAGTACAGGGGGAGCTTTCTTT
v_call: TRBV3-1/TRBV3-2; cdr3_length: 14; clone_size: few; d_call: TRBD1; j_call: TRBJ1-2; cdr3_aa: CASRRTGPNYGYTF; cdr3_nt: TGTGCCAGCAGACGGACAGGGCCTAACTATGGCTACACCTTC